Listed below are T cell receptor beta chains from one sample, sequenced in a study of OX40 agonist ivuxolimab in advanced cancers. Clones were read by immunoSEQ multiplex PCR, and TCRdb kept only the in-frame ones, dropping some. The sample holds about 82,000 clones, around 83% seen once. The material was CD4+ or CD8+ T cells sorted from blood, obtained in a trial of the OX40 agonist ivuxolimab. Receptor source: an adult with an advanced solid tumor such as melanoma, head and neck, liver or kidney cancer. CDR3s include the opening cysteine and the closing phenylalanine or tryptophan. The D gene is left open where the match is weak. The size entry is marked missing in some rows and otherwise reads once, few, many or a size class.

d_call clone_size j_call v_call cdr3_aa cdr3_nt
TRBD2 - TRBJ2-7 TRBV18 CASSQTSGSYEQYF TGTGCCAGCTCGCAGACTAGCGGGAGTTACGAGCAGTACTTC
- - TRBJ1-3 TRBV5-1 CASSLSWGGYSGNTIYF TGCGCCAGCAGCTTGAGCTGGGGAGGGTACTCTGGAAACACCATATATTTT
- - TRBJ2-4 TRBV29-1 CSVDLQGKNIQYF TGCAGCGTTGACCTACAGGGCAAAAACATTCAGTACTTC
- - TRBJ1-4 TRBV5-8 CASSLAQGSGTNEKLFF TGTGCCAGCAGCTTGGCCCAGGGATCGGGAACTAATGAAAAACTGTTTTTT
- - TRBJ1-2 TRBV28 CASHSGLGYTF TGTGCCAGCCATTCCGGGCTTGGCTACACCTTC
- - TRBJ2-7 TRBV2 CASSERPPRRYEQYF TGTGCCAGCAGTGAACGCCCACCCCGGAGGTACGAGCAGTACTTC
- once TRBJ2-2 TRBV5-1 CASRQGNTGELFF TGCGCCAGCAGACAGGGGAACACCGGGGAGCTGTTTTTT
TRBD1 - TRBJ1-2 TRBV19 CASSPHDRGRYGYTF TGTGCCAGTAGTCCGCACGACAGGGGCCGGTATGGCTACACCTTC
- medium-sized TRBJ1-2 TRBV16 CASSQSRQTPYGYTF TGTGCCAGCAGCCAATCGCGCCAGACCCCCTATGGCTACACCTTC
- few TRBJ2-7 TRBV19 CASSLDISSYEQYF TGTGCCAGTAGTTTGGACATATCCTCCTACGAGCAGTACTTC
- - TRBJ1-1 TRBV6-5 CASSRLGRTEAFF TGTGCCAGCAGTCGCCTGGGAAGAACTGAAGCTTTCTTT
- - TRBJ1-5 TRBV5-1 CASSLAGAGQPQHF TGCGCCAGCAGCTTGGCGGGAGCTGGACAGCCCCAGCATTTT